This record looks at one T cell receptor (beta chain) sequence and its context. The antigen remains unidentified. The data belong to a study of siplizumab effects on memory and regulatory T cells. The study, taken as a whole, reports: No more than a minor fraction of alloreactive clones could be traced back to unstimulated subsets. Naive T cells, seemingly more diverse than memory cells, seemed major alloresponse contributors. Under siplizumab, an average around 64% of mappable alloreactive CD4+ clones were Treg-derived, compared with 25% to 30% in controls.

Assays examined about 10^5 TCR templates per sample. Profiling relied on immunoSEQ multiplex PCR, and the TCRdb table lists in-frame clones only, not all of them. Of fewer than 80,000 clones in the sample, 93% were seen once. The CDR3 runs 13 residues. The ends were cut back, 7 bases at V and 2 bases at J, with 9 bases in the middle. Germline V gene sequence: CDR1 MNHNS, CDR2 SASEGT. V gene TRBV6-1 combines with J gene TRBJ1-5; D gene unclear. The origin of this receptor is a human donor in good health. Sequenced: CD8+ T cells sorted from blood. The CDR3 region has the DNA TGTGCCAGCATGGAGAACGGCAATCAGCCCCAGCATTTT. Residues: CASMENGNQPQHF.